This T cell receptor beta chain was found in a study of lymphopenia after photon versus proton radiotherapy. Measured with immunoSEQ multiplex PCR; TCRdb has only the in-frame clones, and not every one. Of roughly 30,000 clones listed, approximately 87% are singletons. Germline loops: CDR1 LGHNA, CDR2 YSLEER. Trimming removed 0 bases from V and 2 bases from J, with 9 bases in between. The CDR3 contains 15 residues. V usage is TRBV4-3 and J usage is TRBJ2-3; D remains ambiguous. This clonotype was obtained from a woman aged 50 to 60 with pancreatic cancer. Sequences were derived from peripheral blood, sampled from a patient treated with photon-based radiotherapy. The CDR3 loop is CASSQDPTITDTQYF. The CDR3 nucleotides read TGCGCCAGCAGCCAAGACCCCACTATCACAGATACGCAGTATTTT.